This T cell receptor beta chain was sequenced in a study of T cell clonotyping in hematopoietic cell transplantation. Method: immunoSEQ multiplex PCR; TCRdb's copy keeps in-frame clones and lacks some. The table records approximately 26,000 clones, 84% of them present only once. Time point of the sample: recipient sample about 28 days before transplant, after cytoreduction. Points on this clone: The antigen is not known.

Findings of the study overall: Few recipient clonotypes overlapped donors; over 95% were de novo at given depth.

Germline V gene lookup returns CDR1 SGDLS and CDR2 YYNGEE. The CDR3 length is 15 residues. V was clipped by 0 bases and J by 7 bases, with 16 bases between them. This specimen consisted of peripheral blood mononuclear cells, obtained before stem cell transplant. This TCR derives from a woman in her sixties or seventies with acute myeloid leukemia. Some clones in this sample may be carry-over from other donors' samples. This chain connects TRBV9 to TRBJ1-1, with D tentatively TRBD1 (6 bases). CDR3 residues: CASSVEDRAVGEAFF. Written as DNA, the CDR3 is TGTGCCAGCAGCGTAGAGGACAGAGCCGTCGGTGAAGCTTTCTTT.